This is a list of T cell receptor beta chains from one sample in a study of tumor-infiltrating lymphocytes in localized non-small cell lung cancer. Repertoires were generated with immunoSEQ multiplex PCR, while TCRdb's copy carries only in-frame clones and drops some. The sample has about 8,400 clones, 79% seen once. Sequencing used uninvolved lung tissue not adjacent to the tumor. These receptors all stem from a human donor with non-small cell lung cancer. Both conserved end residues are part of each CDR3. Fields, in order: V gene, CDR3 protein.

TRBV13	CASSSRKREGSGEQYF
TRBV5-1	CASSPQGTEYNEQFF
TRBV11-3	CASSLDPLPTDTQYF
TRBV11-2	CASSLAENTEAFF
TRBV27	CASSLTGHGSYEQYF
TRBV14	CASSPRQLPLPYEQYF
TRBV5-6	CASSLIQGHSGANVLTF
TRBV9	CASSVDSGRGETQYF
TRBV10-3	CAISDASGTEDGYTF
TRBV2	CASKSGDYNEKLFF
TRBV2	CAGGATSYNEQFF
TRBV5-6	CASSLYGAQETQYF
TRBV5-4	CASSRVAVDAGELFF
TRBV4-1	CASSLGTGLYGYTF
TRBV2	CASSVYRGNYGYTF
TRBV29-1	CSVNGDRDFYEQYF
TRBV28	CASRLTGFEQYF
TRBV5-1	CASSLETEAFF
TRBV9	CASSVGGTITDTQYF
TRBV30	CAWSRGGQGGEKLFF
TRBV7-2	CASSLLLVLMNTEAFF
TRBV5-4	CASSLAQGNTIYF
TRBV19	CASSISWGLQNTEAFF
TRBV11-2	CASSQNRGQAGELFF
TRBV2	CASSENRAGEQYF
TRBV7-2	CASSLLVETQYF
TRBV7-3	CASSPPGQENQPQHF
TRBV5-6	CASSETGGYETQYF
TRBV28	CASSSGLAGGGEQFF